The 20 T cell receptor beta chains presented below share a single source sample, sequenced in a study of brain T cells in children with intractable seizures. The data were produced by immunoSEQ multiplex PCR, yet TCRdb's version contains in-frame clones alone and is incomplete. The data show about 340,000 clones, about 93% seen once. Indicated time point: blood from clinic visit 5 months post-surgery; TSC patient then seizure free. This sample comprised peripheral blood, obtained roughly 5 months after surgery. The receptors come from a boy under three years old with tuberous sclerosis and intractable seizures.

This clone occurred once. The genes are TRBV4-1 and TRBJ1-1; D may be TRBD1 (5 bases). Germline V lookup: CDR1 MGHRA, CDR2 YSYEKL. Trimming shortened V by 2 bases and J by 1 base, and 11 bases separated the two germline ends. The CDR3 has 15 residues. CDR3 region: CASSQPRGRNTEAFF. The CDR3 nucleotides read TGCGCCAGCAGCCAACCCCGGGGCAGGAACACTGAAGCTTTCTTT.

The rearrangement joins TRBV2 to TRBJ1-5; 8 bases fit TRBD1. V trimming: 7 bases; J trimming: 7 bases; junction bases outside the gene matches: 6. The CDR3 has 13 amino acids. Germline lookup yields CDR1 SNHLY and CDR2 FYNNEI. The CDR3 loop is CASNKDRDQPQHF. The CDR3 region has the DNA TGTGCCAGCAATAAGGACAGGGACCAGCCCCAGCATTTT.

The V and J genes are TRBV30 and TRBJ2-7, with TRBD2 identical over 7 bases. Germline CDR1 GTSNPN, CDR2 SVGIG (reference sequence). There are 14 residues in the CDR3. J gave up 1 base and V 8 bases, and 11 bases lay outside the gene matches. CDR3 sequence reads: CAGSDGGVSYEQYF. DNA of the CDR3: TGTGCCGGATCTGATGGGGGGGTTTCCTACGAGCAGTACTTC.

Only one count was recorded for this clone. J is TRBJ1-2 and V is TRBV3-1 (or the pseudogene TRBV3-2), with D possibly TRBD1 on 5 matching bases. This CDR3 comprises 13 residues. Trimming removed 6 bases at V and 8 bases at J, with 16 bases between. Per the germline V gene, CDR1 is LGHDT and CDR2 is YNNKEL (reference sequence). The DNA for the CDR3 is TGTGCCAGCAGTTCAACAGGTCCAGGAGGCTACACCTTC. Translation gives CASSSTGPGGYTF.

The J gene is TRBJ2-7, the V gene TRBV5-1, with 7 bases identical to TRBD1. This CDR3 has 13 amino acids. CDR1 is SGHRS and CDR2 is YFSETQ in the germline V gene. V was clipped by 7 bases and J by 3 bases; unmatched bases: 7. CDR3 sequence: CASSRDSVYEQYF. In nucleotides, the CDR3 is TGCGCCAGCTCCCGGGACAGTGTCTACGAGCAGTACTTC.

The V gene is TRBV6-5, the J gene TRBJ1-1, with TRBD1 matching over 8 bases. The CDR3 has 13 residues. Trimming removed 11 bases from V and 3 bases from J; junction bases left unmatched: 8. Germline CDR1 reads MNHEY; CDR2 reads SVGAGI. The CDR3 here is CALWTGRDTEAFF. The DNA of the CDR3 is TGTGCCTTATGGACAGGGAGGGACACTGAAGCTTTCTTT.

This chain links TRBV19 with TRBJ2-5; D gene unclear. Germline assignment: CDR1 LNHDA and CDR2 SQIVND (reference sequence). The CDR3 totals 14 residues. Deletions cut 2 bases from V and 5 bases from J, with 12 bases between. The CDR3 sequence is CASSIYGVTETQYF. DNA of the CDR3: TGTGCCAGTAGTATATATGGAGTGACCGAGACCCAGTACTTC.

V usage is TRBV14 and J usage is TRBJ2-2, with TRBD2 matching over 8 bases. The CDR3 has 19 amino acids. CDR1 SGHDN and CDR2 FVKESK come from the germline V gene. V shed 1 base and J 2 bases; nucleotides not matched to a gene: 12. The CDR3 is CASSQVSGRGKTNTGELFF. The CDR3 bases are TGTGCCAGCAGCCAAGTTTCCGGGAGGGGAAAAACCAACACCGGGGAGCTGTTTTTT.

This sequence joins TRBV3-1 (or the pseudogene TRBV3-2) and TRBJ2-1; 9 bases agree with TRBD2. The J segment lost 8 bases and the V segment lost 5 bases, leaving 10 bases of the junction unmatched. This CDR3 region has 15 residues. Germline values: CDR1 LGHDT, CDR2 YNNKEL (reference sequence). DNA of the CDR3: TGTGCCAGCAGCTGGGGACTAGCCTTGGTCGATGAGCAGTTCTTC. Translated: CASSWGLALVDEQFF.

The V and J genes are TRBV28 and TRBJ1-5; maybe TRBD1 (6 bases). Trimming removed 3 bases from V and 2 bases from J, with 17 bases in between. The CDR3 spans 17 residues. Germline V CDR1 and CDR2: MDHEN, SYDVKM. The CDR3 sequence: CASSLTTGKGGNQPQHF. The CDR3 nucleotides are TGTGCCAGCAGTTTGACTACAGGGAAAGGAGGCAATCAGCCCCAGCATTTT.

This chain uses TRBV11-2 with TRBJ2-1; D tentatively reads TRBD1 or TRBD2 (5 bases each). CDR3 length: 15 amino acids. Trimming removed 4 bases at V and 5 bases at J, with 15 bases between. Germline V lookup: CDR1 SGHAT, CDR2 FQNNGV. DNA for the CDR3: TGTGCCAGCAGCTCTAACGGGGACCTCGACAATGAGCAGTTCTTC. Translation gives CASSSNGDLDNEQFF.

This chain links TRBV19 with TRBJ1-3, with D hard to call. The germline V and J ends were trimmed by 7 bases and 0 bases, with 7 bases remaining between them. CDR1 and CDR2 from the germline V gene are LNHDA and SQIVND (reference sequence). This CDR3 is 13 amino acids long. The CDR3 nucleotides are TGTGCCAGTATCTCGGACTCTGGAAACACCATATATTTT. It yields the protein CASISDSGNTIYF. The full variable domain, its missing parts supplied by reference TRBV19 and TRBJ1-3, is DGGITQSPKYLFRKEGQNVTLSCEQNLNHDAMYWYRQDPGQGLRLIYYSQIVNDFQKGDIAEGYSVSREKKESFPLTVTSAQKNPTAFYLCASISDSGNTIYFGEGSWLTVV.

The chain recombines TRBV7-2 with TRBJ2-5; TRBD2 matches at 9 bases. Germline V gene lookup returns CDR1 SGHTA and CDR2 FQGNSA. The CDR3 has 15 residues. V gave up 5 bases and J gave up 4 bases; unmatched junction bases: 8. The CDR3 sequence is CASSESAGGLETQYF. As DNA, the CDR3 is TGTGCCAGCAGCGAATCAGCGGGAGGACTAGAGACCCAGTACTTC.

The CDR3 region is CASSHSQGIPEPQHF. CDR3 bases: TGTGCCAGCAGCCACTCACAGGGAATCCCGGAGCCCCAGCATTTT. The rearrangement links TRBV3-1 (or the pseudogene TRBV3-2) to TRBJ1-5; D possibly corresponds to TRBD1 (6 bases). Germline CDR1 LGHDT, CDR2 YNNKEL (reference sequence). V dropped 3 bases and J dropped 8 bases, with 17 bases sitting between them. The CDR3 consists of 15 residues.

The chain employs TRBV27 and TRBJ2-7; D may be TRBD2 (5 bases). Germline loops: CDR1 MNHEY, CDR2 SMNVEV (reference sequence). This CDR3 is 13 amino acids long. The V end was cut by 5 bases, the J end by 5 bases, with 13 bases between. The CDR3 sequence: CASSDRGSHEQYF. The CDR3 DNA follows: TGTGCCAGCAGTGACCGCGGGTCCCACGAGCAGTACTTC.

This sequence joins TRBV4-1 and TRBJ1-1; TRBD1 matches 10 bases. Trimming cost V 3 bases and J 5 bases; bases outside gene matches: 3. The CDR3 is 14 residues long. The germline gives CDR1 MGHRA, CDR2 YSYEKL. In DNA, the CDR3 is TGCGCCAGCAGCCAGACAGGGGGCTGGACTGAAGCTTTCTTT. Protein product: CASSQTGGWTEAFF.

In regard to this clone: A read error may produce the germline difference seen at one junction end. V gene TRBV7-9 combines with J gene TRBJ2-1, with 7 nucleotides matching TRBD2. There are 14 residues in the CDR3. Germline CDR1 reads SEHNR; CDR2 reads FQNEAQ (reference sequence). The CDR3 loop is CASSTGLVYDEQFF. Written as DNA, the CDR3 is TGTGCCAGCAGCACCGGACTAGTCTACGATGAGCAGTTCTTC.

The gene calls are TRBV15 and TRBJ1-5, with D perhaps matching TRBD1 (5 bases). The CDR3 spans 16 residues. V lost 0 bases, J lost 6 bases, and 15 bases lay in between. The germline V gene has CDR1 LNHNV and CDR2 YYDKDF (reference sequence). The DNA of the CDR3 is TGTGCCACCAGCAGAGATACCCAGGGACGGAGTCAGCCCCAGCATTTT. Its protein is CATSRDTQGRSQPQHF. Variable domain in full (rest from reference TRBV15 and TRBJ1-5): DAMVIQNPRYQVTQFGKPVTLSCSQTLNHNVMYWYQQKSSQAPKLLFHYYDKDFNNEADTPDNFQSRRPNTSFCFLDIRSPGLGDTAMYLCATSRDTQGRSQPQHFGDGTRLSIL.

This sequence joins TRBV27 and TRBJ2-3; 16 nucleotides agree with TRBD2. V lost 4 bases to trimming and J lost 5 bases; unmatched junction nucleotides: 15. The CDR3 has 20 amino acids. Germline CDR1 and CDR2: MNHEY and SMNVEV (reference sequence). DNA for the CDR3: TGTGCCAGCAGTTCACCGGGGACTAGCGGGGGGGCATTCGCCGGAGATACGCAGTATTTT. This gives the protein CASSSPGTSGGAFAGDTQYF.

The chain carries TRBV10-3 and TRBJ2-2; no definite D call. Germline-derived CDR1 and CDR2 are ENHRY and SYGVKD. Trimming left V 0 bases short and J 1 base short, with 6 bases between. The CDR3 has 15 amino acids. Here the CDR3 reads CAISESPGNTGELFF. The CDR3 DNA sequence: TGTGCCATCAGTGAGTCGCCAGGGAACACCGGGGAGCTGTTTTTT.